This TCR beta chain derives from a study of blood T cell repertoires in COVID-19. The overall study: Sample material is recorded as cDNA or gDNA derived from T cells, B-cell-depleted T cells, or PBMCs.

Using immunoSEQ multiplex PCR, the repertoire was profiled, and TCRdb retains in-frame clones only, with some absent. The table lists roughly 280,000 clones, approximately 85% of them singletons, with 9.5% to 12% in the top ten. J was trimmed by 3 bases and V by 3 bases; bases with no gene match: 4. CDR1 and CDR2 from the germline V gene are MNHNS and SASEGT. This CDR3 contains 15 residues. Sequenced: peripheral blood. This rearrangement joins TRBV6-1 to TRBJ1-4, with 7 bases fitting TRBD1. This TCR was recovered from a woman in her 70s with acute or convalescent COVID-19. The CDR3 spells CASSDRGLSNEKLFF. DNA for the CDR3: TGTGCCAGCAGTGACAGGGGGTTATCTAATGAAAAACTGTTTTTT.